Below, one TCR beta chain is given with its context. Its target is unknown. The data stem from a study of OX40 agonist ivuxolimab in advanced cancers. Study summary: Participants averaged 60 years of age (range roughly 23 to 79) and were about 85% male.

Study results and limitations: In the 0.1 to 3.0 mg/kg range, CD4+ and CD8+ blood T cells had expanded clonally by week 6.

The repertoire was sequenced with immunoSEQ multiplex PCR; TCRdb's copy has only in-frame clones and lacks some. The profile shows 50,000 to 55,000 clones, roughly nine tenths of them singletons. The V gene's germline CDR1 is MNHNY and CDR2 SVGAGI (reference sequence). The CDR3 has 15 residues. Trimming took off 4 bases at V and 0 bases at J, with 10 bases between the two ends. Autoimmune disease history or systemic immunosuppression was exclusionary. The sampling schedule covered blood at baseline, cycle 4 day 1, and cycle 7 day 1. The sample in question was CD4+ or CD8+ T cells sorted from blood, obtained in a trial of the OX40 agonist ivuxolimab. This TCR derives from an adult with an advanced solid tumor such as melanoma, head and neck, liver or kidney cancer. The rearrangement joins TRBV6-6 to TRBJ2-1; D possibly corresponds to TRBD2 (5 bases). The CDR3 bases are TGTGCCAGCAGTTTGGACTCAAACTCCTACAATGAGCAGTTCTTC. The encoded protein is CASSLDSNSYNEQFF.